What follows are 26 T cell receptor beta chains derived from one specimen sequenced in a study of response to subunit inactivated influenza vaccine. TCRdb analysed the RT-PCR reads with MiXCR anew, one entry per CDR3 protein. The sample lists hundreds of thousands of distinct CDR3 sequences, roughly 23% occurring once. This sample comprised CD4+ T cells sorted from PBMCs, obtained 4 to 6 days after vaccination. The receptors were sampled from a man aged 45 to 65 who received an inactivated influenza vaccine.

The V and J genes are TRBV6-2 or TRBV6-3 and TRBJ2-1; 16 bases line up with TRBD2. This CDR3 is 18 amino acids long. J gave up 1 base and V 6 bases, and 6 bases lay outside the gene matches. Per the germline V gene, CDR1 is MNHEY and CDR2 is SVGEGT. The CDR3 region has the DNA TGTGCCAGCAGCACCGGGACTAGCGGGAGGGGATCCTACAATGAGCAGTTCTTC. It specifies CASSTGTSGRGSYNEQFF.

This clonotype was seen a few times. The V gene is TRBV7-2, the J gene TRBJ1-5, with D hard to call. The germline V and J ends were trimmed by 0 bases and 3 bases, with 9 bases remaining between them. Looked up from germline, CDR1 is SGHTA and CDR2 is FQGNSA. CDR3 length equals 15 residues. CDR3 nucleotide sequence: TGTGCCAGCAGCTTAGCGCGGGGTATCAATCAGCCCCAGCATTTT. Residues: CASSLARGINQPQHF.

The rearrangement links TRBV28 to TRBJ2-1, with 8 bases lining up with TRBD2. The CDR3 runs 19 residues. Germline V gene sequence: CDR1 MDHEN, CDR2 SYDVKM. With V trimmed by 0 bases and J by 5 bases, 15 bases remained unmatched. CDR3 in amino acids: CASSLWMRGLAGAHNEQFF. DNA of the CDR3: TGTGCCAGCAGTTTATGGATGCGAGGCCTAGCGGGTGCACACAATGAGCAGTTCTTC.

The chain uses TRBV12-3 or TRBV12-4 and TRBJ2-5; 15 bases line up with TRBD2. V dropped 9 bases and J dropped 2; count of bases not matched to a gene: 4. This CDR3 region has 15 residues. In nucleotides, the CDR3 is TGTGCCAGTAAAGGGACTAGCGGGAGGCAAGAGACCCAGTACTTC. The encoded protein is CASKGTSGRQETQYF.

The chain employs TRBV4-2 and TRBJ2-5, with 10 nucleotides matching TRBD2. Germline V CDR1 and CDR2: LGHNA, YNFKEQ. The V gene end was trimmed by 1 base and the J gene end by 1 base; junction bases not matched to a gene: 6. This CDR3 contains 17 residues. CDR3 sequence: CASSQVVASGGQETQYF. DNA of the CDR3: TGTGCCAGCAGCCAAGTTGTGGCTAGCGGGGGCCAAGAGACCCAGTACTTC.

This clonotype has only a few counts. The chain uses TRBV27 and TRBJ2-2, with unresolved D. The CDR3 has 15 amino acids. With 5 bases removed from V and 7 bases from J, the gap between germline ends came to 17 bases. CDR1 is MNHEY, CDR2 SMNVEV, per germline (reference sequence). CDR3 in DNA: TGTGCCAGCAGTCCCTCCGGCCCCCGAGGCGGGGAGCTGTTTTTT. Translating gives CASSPSGPRGGELFF.

This clonotype was picked up a small number of times. V usage is TRBV7-2 and J usage is TRBJ2-5, with TRBD1 identical over 8 bases. Germline lookup yields CDR1 SGHTA and CDR2 FQGNSA. Trimming removed 5 bases from V and 5 bases from J; junction bases left unmatched: 7. The CDR3 is made up of 14 amino acids. CDR3 protein: CASSPDRGRETQYF. CDR3 in DNA: TGTGCCAGCAGCCCAGACAGGGGTCGCGAGACCCAGTACTTC.

There are many counts of this clonotype. Written as DNA, the CDR3 is TGTGCCAGCAGCGTCAACCGGGACAGGGACTATGGCTACACCTTC. Translated: CASSVNRDRDYGYTF. The gene calls are TRBV9 and TRBJ1-2; 9 bases are a match to TRBD1. Germline V gene sequence: CDR1 SGDLS, CDR2 YYNGEE. The CDR3 is 15 residues long. Losses at the gene ends were 2 bases for V and 3 bases for J; bases not matched to a gene: 5.

This clonotype showed up just a few times. The chain combines TRBV5-4 with TRBJ2-5; TRBD2 matches at 12 bases. Per the germline V gene, CDR1 is SGHNT and CDR2 is YYREEE (reference sequence). After removal of 1 base from V and 2 bases from J, the junction contained 15 bases not matched to a gene. The CDR3 extends over 20 amino acids. CDR3 sequence reads: CASSLRGAQGLAGIQETQYF. DNA for the CDR3: TGTGCCAGCAGCTTGAGGGGGGCTCAAGGACTAGCGGGAATACAAGAGACCCAGTACTTC.

This clonotype was observed a handful of times. The V and J genes are TRBV5-1 and TRBJ2-3, with D unresolved. The CDR3 consists of 15 residues. Germline V gene lookup returns CDR1 SGHRS and CDR2 YFSETQ. Trimming removed 0 bases from V and 1 base from J, with 9 bases in between. As DNA, the CDR3 is TGCGCCAGCAGCTTGGTAGGGTTTGGCACAGATACGCAGTATTTT. This sequence encodes CASSLVGFGTDTQYF.

The sample holds a few counts of this clonotype. The chain is built from TRBV28 and TRBJ2-5; 12 bases map to TRBD2. V shed 5 bases, J shed 4 bases, and the junction held 8 bases outside the gene matches. CDR3 length equals 16 residues. CDR1 and CDR2 (germline): MDHEN, SYDVKM. DNA of the CDR3: TGTGCCAGCAGTCCTACCGTACTAGCGGGGGGAGAGACCCAGTACTTC. Translation: CASSPTVLAGGETQYF.

The chain uses TRBV28 and TRBJ1-1, with unresolved D. Deletions cut 5 bases from V and 0 bases from J, with 7 bases between. There are 13 residues in the CDR3. Looked up from germline, CDR1 is MDHEN and CDR2 is SYDVKM. CDR3 loop: CASSGRLNTEAFF. CDR3 nucleotides: TGTGCCAGCAGTGGCAGGTTGAACACTGAAGCTTTCTTT.

The chain carries TRBV5-1 and TRBJ1-1, with D unresolved. Germline V gene data show CDR1 as SGHRS and CDR2 as YFSETQ. The CDR3 extends over 13 amino acids. The V end lost 5 bases, the J end lost 0 bases, and 8 bases lay between the germline ends. As DNA, the CDR3 is TGCGCCAGCAGAAACTCTGTGAACACTGAAGCTTTCTTT. Protein: CASRNSVNTEAFF.

The V and J genes are TRBV7-3 and TRBJ2-3; 7 bases agree with TRBD1. This CDR3 is built from 15 residues. The trim removed 2 bases at V and 5 bases at J, leaving 7 bases unmatched. CDR1 is SGHTA, CDR2 FQGTGA, per germline. The CDR3 DNA is TGTGCCAGCAGCTTATCTCGGCAGGGGGAAGATACGCAGTATTTT. It yields the protein CASSLSRQGEDTQYF.

This clonotype was picked up a small number of times. The chain uses TRBV9 and TRBJ2-3, with D possibly matching TRBD1 (6 bases). The V and J ends lost 0 bases and 3 bases respectively, with 11 bases between them. This CDR3 spans 15 amino acids. Germline CDR1 and CDR2: SGDLS and YYNGEE. In DNA form, the CDR3 reads TGTGCCAGCAGCGTAGTGGGGGCGAATACAGATACGCAGTATTTT. Translated, it gives CASSVVGANTDTQYF. Supplemented by reference TRBV9 and TRBJ2-3, the full variable domain reads DSGVTQTPKHLITATGQRVTLRCSPRSGDLSVYWYQQSLDQGLQFLIQYYNGEERAKGNILERFSAQQFPDLHSELNLSSLELGDSALYFCASSVVGANTDTQYFGPGTRLTVL.

The chain has TRBV5-1 and TRBJ2-5, with 8 positions matching TRBD1. Unmatched junction bases numbered 7, after V lost 4 bases and J lost 5 bases. The V gene's germline CDR1 is SGHRS and CDR2 YFSETQ. CDR3 length equals 14 residues. CDR3 sequence (DNA): TGCGCCAGCAGCGGGGACAGGCGGAGCGAGACCCAGTACTTC. Translated: CASSGDRRSETQYF. The full variable domain, in which reference TRBV5-1 and TRBJ2-5 provide the parts outside the CDR3, is KAGVTQTPRYLIKTRGQQVTLSCSPISGHRSVSWYQQTPGQGLQFLFEYFSETQRNKGNFPGRFSGRQFSNSRSEMNVSTLELGDSALYLCASSGDRRSETQYFGPGTRLLVL.

The count of this clonotype is one. The chain joins TRBV29-1 to TRBJ1-2; D not certain. CDR3 size: 12 residues. CDR1 and CDR2 from the germline V gene are SQVTM and ANQGSEA. V was shortened by 2 bases and J by 8 bases, with 12 bases between the two germline ends. In DNA, the CDR3 is TGCAGCGTTGAATCCGCCCGCCTGGGCTACACCTTC. Encoded protein: CSVESARLGYTF.

This sequence joins TRBV11-2 and TRBJ2-2; 10 nucleotides agree with TRBD2. Germline trimming cut 8 bases from V and 5 bases from J; bases unmatched to any gene: 8. CDR1 is SGHAT, CDR2 FQNNGV, per germline. This CDR3 comprises 15 residues. CDR3 nucleotides: TGTGCCAGCGGCCCTAGCGGGAGCAAGACCGGGGAGCTGTTTTTT. Translation gives CASGPSGSKTGELFF.

Only a few counts were recorded for this clonotype. The rearrangement joins TRBV7-9 to TRBJ2-1; the D gene is possibly TRBD1 (5 bases). Germline values: CDR1 SEHNR, CDR2 FQNEAQ (reference sequence). The V end lost 2 bases, the J end lost 8 bases, and 19 bases lay between the germline ends. This CDR3 is built from 16 residues. CDR3 bases: TGTGCCAGCAGCTTATACAGGTTGCTCGTCCCAGATGAGCAGTTCTTC. Translated: CASSLYRLLVPDEQFF.

This chain uses TRBV6-2 or TRBV6-3 with TRBJ2-7, with D possibly matching TRBD1 (5 bases). This CDR3 contains 14 residues. In germline, CDR1 is MNHEY, CDR2 SVGEGT. V was cut by 6 bases and J by 4 bases, with 16 bases left in between. The CDR3 nucleotides read TGTGCCAGCAGCCCGGACACTGGCCTATACGAGCAGTACTTC. Translating gives CASSPDTGLYEQYF.

The chain is built from TRBV6-5 and TRBJ2-2; D is possibly TRBD1 (7 bases). The CDR3 length is 13 residues. The germline gives CDR1 MNHEY, CDR2 SVGAGI. Trimming pared 4 bases from V and 7 bases from J, leaving 10 bases between. The CDR3 nucleotides are TGTGCCAGCAGTTCCAGGGGGGACGGGGAGCTGTTTTTT. Its protein product is CASSSRGDGELFF.

The rearrangement links TRBV6-1 to TRBJ2-1, with 11 bases aligning to TRBD1. The V segment lost 7 bases and the J segment 6 bases; nucleotides outside the gene matches: 5. The CDR3 has 14 amino acids. In germline, CDR1 is MNHNS, CDR2 SASEGT. The CDR3 here is CASTAGTGGNEQFF. The CDR3 coding sequence is TGTGCCAGCACCGCCGGGACAGGGGGCAATGAGCAGTTCTTC.

There are a few counts of this clonotype. The chain has TRBV20-1 and TRBJ2-3; 8 positions agree with TRBD1. The CDR3 runs to 14 residues. CDR1 and CDR2 from the germline V gene are DFQATT and SNEGSKA (reference sequence). V gave up 6 bases and J gave up 4 bases; unmatched junction bases: 9. The CDR3 here is CSAQTGDGADTQYF. The DNA of the CDR3 is TGCAGTGCGCAGACAGGGGATGGGGCAGATACGCAGTATTTT.

The CDR3 nucleotides read TGTGCCAGCAGCCGACAGGGGTCGGATTCACCCCTCCACTTT. The encoded protein is CASSRQGSDSPLHF. The chain uses TRBV14 and TRBJ1-6; the match to TRBD1 covers 8 bases. Per the germline V gene, CDR1 is SGHDN and CDR2 is FVKESK. CDR3 length: 14 residues. With 4 bases clipped from V and 8 bases from J, the junction kept 4 bases outside the gene matches.

The V gene is TRBV20-1, the J gene TRBJ2-2, with 7 bases identical to TRBD1. Germline CDR1 DFQATT, CDR2 SNEGSKA (reference sequence). The CDR3 covers 14 residues. The junction had 5 bases not matched to a gene; V was cut back by 5 bases and J by 2 bases. CDR3 sequence (DNA): TGCAGTGCTGCACAGGGGCCTAACACCGGGGAGCTGTTTTTT. Translation gives CSAAQGPNTGELFF.

This clonotype has more than one count but fewer than ten. Here the CDR3 DNA reads TGTGCCAGCAGCATGTCGCAGGGAATCGGCGAGCAGTACTTC. This encodes CASSMSQGIGEQYF. The chain combines TRBV9 with TRBJ2-7, with D possibly being TRBD1 (5 bases). The CDR3 runs to 14 residues. V lost 4 bases and J 6 bases, leaving 17 bases between the germline ends. From germline, CDR1 is SGDLS and CDR2 YYNGEE.